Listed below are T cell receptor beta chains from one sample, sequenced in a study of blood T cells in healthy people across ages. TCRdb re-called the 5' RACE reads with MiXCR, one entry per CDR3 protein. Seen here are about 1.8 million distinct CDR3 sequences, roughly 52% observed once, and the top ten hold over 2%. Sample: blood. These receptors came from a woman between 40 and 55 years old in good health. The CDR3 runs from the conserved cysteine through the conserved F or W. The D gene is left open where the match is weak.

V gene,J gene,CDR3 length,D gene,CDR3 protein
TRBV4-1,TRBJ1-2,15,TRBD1,CASSQSAGQNYGYTF
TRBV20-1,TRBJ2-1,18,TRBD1,CSAQSGTGSMSSYNEQFF
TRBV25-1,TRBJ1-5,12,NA,CASSEGHQPQHF
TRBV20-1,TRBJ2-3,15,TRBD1,CSASSPDRTTDTQYF
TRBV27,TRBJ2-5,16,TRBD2,CASSSFSGGRQETQYF
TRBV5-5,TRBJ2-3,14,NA,CASSTLVYTDTQYF
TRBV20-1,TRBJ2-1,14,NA,CSATRQANYNEQFF
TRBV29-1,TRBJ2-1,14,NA,CSVDLGAGAETQFF
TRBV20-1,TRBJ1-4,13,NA,CSARSSLDEKLFF
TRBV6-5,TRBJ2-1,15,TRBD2,CTSSPTSGGYNEQFF
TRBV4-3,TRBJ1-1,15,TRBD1,CASSPSVQGRTEAFF
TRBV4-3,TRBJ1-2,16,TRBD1,CASSQGGTELYYGYTF
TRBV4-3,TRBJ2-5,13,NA,CASSHAAQETQYF
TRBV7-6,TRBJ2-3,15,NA,CASSFSSSSTDTQYF
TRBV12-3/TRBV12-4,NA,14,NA,CASSFDSRVNEQYF
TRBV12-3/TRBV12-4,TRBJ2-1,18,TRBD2,CASSLSPAGASSYNEQFF
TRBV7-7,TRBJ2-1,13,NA,CASSLVSWDEQFF
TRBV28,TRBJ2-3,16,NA,CASSSTSRGNTDTQYF
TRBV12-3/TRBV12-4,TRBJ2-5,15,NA,CASSLPGRGPETQYF
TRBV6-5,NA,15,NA,CASSYGGLPKSTQYF
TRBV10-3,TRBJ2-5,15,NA,CAIGSGSGGQETQYF
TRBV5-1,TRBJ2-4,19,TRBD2,CASSWGTSGGHLAKNIQYF
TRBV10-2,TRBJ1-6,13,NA,CATSETGDSPLHF
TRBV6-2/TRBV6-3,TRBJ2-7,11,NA,CASWDFYEQYF
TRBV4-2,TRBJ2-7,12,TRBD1,CASSQTGAEQYF
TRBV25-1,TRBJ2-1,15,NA,CASSEAGLTYNEQFF
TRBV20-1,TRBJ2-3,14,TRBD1,CSVTRQGAADTQYF
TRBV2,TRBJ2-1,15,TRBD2,CASSEWRGGPNEQFF
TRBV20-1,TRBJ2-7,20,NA,CSALDRQTMSRSRGFYEQYF
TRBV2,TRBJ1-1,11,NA,CASSETWDAFF
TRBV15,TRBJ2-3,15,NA,CATSREGASTDTQYF
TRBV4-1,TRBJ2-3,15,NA,CASSQLEGGADTQYF
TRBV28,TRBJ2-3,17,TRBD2,CASSLFTSGGFTDTQYF
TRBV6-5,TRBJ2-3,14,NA,CASSVAAGTDTQYF
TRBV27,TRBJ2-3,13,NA,CASRALVFEGEYF
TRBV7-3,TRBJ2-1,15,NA,CASSFDRGAYNEQFF